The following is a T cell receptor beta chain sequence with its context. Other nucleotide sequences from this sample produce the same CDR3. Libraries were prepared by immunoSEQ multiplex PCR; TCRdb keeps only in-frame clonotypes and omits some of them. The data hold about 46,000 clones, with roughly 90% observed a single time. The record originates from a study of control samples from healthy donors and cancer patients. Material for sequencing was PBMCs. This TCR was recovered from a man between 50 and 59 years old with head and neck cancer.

The CDR3 sequence: CASSGGGGRNTGELFF. The CDR3 nucleotides are TGTGCCAGCAGCGGTGGGGGGGGGCGGAACACCGGGGAGCTGTTTTTT. This chain links TRBV21-1 with TRBJ2-2; TRBD2 is taken as the D call from the table, unchecked against the DNA. TRBV21-1 counts as a pseudogene. CDR3 length equals 16 residues.